This T cell receptor beta chain was captured by sequencing in a study of vaccination effects on CD4 cells after COVID-19. Points on this clone: Its antigen is unknown.

Study conclusions and caveats: The study found marked clonal contraction of infection- and vaccine-induced clones late after vaccination. There was only 1 of 255 vaccine-induced clones in healthy vaccinees that cross-reacted with common cold coronaviruses. No early post-infection timepoints were available in the study, which also included few convalescent patients.

The method was immunoSEQ multiplex PCR; TCRdb's version includes in-frame clones alone and lacks a portion of them. The sample holds about 54,000 clones, approximately 70% seen once. Before sequencing took place, the ViraFEST assay used viral peptide pools to expand antigen-specific CD4+ T cells. Isolation of CD4+ T cells took place after around 10 days of culture. Vaccinated participants had no history of SARS-CoV-2 infection and tested negative for nucleocapsid antibodies. Each well held about 2.1 million PBMC cultured with approximately 9.7 ug/ml peptides and around 11 IU/ml IL-2. The TCR sequence derives from a human donor who received a COVID-19 vaccine. The sequencing used CD4+ T cells from PBMCs cultured with SARS-CoV-2 spike peptides, collected before COVID-19 vaccination.

Here the CDR3 reads CASSDGQPNYGYTF. CDR3 nucleotides: TGCGCCAGCTCGGACGGTCAACCTAACTATGGCTACACCTTC. The chain carries TRBV5-1 and TRBJ1-2, with D unclear. The CDR3 consists of 14 residues. Germline V gene lookup returns CDR1 SGHRS and CDR2 YFSETQ. Between the trimmed V and J ends, which lost 7 bases and 0 bases, there was a span of 13 bases.